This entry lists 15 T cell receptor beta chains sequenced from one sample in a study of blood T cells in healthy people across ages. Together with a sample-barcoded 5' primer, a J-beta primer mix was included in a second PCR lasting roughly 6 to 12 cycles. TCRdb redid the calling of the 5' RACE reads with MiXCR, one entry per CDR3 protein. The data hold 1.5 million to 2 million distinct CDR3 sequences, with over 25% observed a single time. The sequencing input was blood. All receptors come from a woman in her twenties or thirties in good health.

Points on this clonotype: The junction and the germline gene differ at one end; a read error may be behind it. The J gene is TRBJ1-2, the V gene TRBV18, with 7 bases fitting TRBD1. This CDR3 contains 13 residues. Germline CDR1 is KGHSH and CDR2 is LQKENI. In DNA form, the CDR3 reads TGTGCCAGCTCACAAACAGGGGACTATTGCTACACCTTC. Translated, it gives CASSQTGDYCYTF.

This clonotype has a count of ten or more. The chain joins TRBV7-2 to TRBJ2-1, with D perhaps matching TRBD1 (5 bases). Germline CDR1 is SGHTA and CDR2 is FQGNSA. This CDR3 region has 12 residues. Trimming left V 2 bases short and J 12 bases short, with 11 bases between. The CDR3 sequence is CASSLYTGPQFF. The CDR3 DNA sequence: TGTGCCAGCAGCTTATACACAGGTCCGCAGTTCTTC.

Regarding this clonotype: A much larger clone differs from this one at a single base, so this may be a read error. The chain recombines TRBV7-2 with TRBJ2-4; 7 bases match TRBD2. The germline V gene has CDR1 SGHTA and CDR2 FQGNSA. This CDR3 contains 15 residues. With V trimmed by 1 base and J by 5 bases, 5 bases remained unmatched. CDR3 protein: CASSLGAGVENIQYF. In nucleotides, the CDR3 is TGTGCCAGCAGCTTAGGGGCGGGAGTCGAAAACATTCAGTACTTC.

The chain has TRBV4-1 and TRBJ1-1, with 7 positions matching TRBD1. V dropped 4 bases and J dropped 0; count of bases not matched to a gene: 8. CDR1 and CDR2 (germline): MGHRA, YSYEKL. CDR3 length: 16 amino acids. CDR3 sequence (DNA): TGCGCCAGCAGCCGGGCCCCGACAGGGATGAACACTGAAGCTTTCTTT. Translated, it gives CASSRAPTGMNTEAFF.

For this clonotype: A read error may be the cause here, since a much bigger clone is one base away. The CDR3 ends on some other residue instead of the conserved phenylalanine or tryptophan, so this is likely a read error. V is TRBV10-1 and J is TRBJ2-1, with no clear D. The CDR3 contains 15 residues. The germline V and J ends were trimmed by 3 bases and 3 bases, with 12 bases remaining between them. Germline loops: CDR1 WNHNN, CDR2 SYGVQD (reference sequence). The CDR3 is CASSDTSARYNEQFY. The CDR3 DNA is TGCGCCAGCAGTGACACGAGCGCACGCTACAATGAGCAGTTCTAC.

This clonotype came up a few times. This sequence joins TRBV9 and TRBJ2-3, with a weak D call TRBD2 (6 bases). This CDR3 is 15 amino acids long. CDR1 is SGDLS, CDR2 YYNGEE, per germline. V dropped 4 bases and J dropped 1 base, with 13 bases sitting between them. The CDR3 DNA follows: TGTGCCAGCAGCACCGTTGGAGGGGGCACAGATACGCAGTATTTT. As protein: CASSTVGGGTDTQYF.

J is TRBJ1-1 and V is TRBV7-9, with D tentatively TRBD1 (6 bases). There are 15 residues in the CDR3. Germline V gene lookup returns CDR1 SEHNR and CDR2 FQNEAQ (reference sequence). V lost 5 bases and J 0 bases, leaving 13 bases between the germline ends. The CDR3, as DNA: TGTGCCAGCAGCGGCCGGACAGAGTTGAACACTGAAGCTTTCTTT. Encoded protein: CASSGRTELNTEAFF.

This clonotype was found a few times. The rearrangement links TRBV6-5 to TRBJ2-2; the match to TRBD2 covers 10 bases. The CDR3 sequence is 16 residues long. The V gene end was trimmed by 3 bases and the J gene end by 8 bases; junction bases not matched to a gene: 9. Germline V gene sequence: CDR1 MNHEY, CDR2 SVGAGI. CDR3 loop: CASSYLAGGGLGELFF. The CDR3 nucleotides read TGTGCCAGCAGTTATTTAGCGGGGGGCGGTTTGGGGGAGCTGTTTTTT.

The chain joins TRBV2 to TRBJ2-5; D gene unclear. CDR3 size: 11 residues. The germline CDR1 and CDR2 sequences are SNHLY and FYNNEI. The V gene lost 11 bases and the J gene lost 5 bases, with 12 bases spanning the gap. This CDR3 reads CAGNGLETQYF. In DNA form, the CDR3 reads TGTGCCGGCAATGGGCTCGAGACCCAGTACTTC.

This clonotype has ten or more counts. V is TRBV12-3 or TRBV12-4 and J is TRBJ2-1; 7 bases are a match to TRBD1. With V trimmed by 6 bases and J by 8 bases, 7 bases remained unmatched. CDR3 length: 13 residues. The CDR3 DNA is TGTGCCAGCAGCCGGGACAGACAGTATGAGCAGTTCTTC. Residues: CASSRDRQYEQFF.

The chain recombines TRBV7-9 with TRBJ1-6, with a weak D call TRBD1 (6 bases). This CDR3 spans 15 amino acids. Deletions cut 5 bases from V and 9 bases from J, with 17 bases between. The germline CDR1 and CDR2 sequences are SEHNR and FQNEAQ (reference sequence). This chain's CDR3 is CASSLGGPGGSPLHF. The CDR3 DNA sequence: TGTGCCAGCAGCCTAGGGGGACCGGGGGGTTCACCCCTCCACTTT.

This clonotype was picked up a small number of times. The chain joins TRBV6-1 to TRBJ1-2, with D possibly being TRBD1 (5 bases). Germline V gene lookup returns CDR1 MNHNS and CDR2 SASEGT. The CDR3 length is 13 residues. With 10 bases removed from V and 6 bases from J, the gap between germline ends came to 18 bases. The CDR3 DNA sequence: TGTGCCACTCTCCTCGCCGGGACGGATGGCTACACCTTC. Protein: CATLLAGTDGYTF.

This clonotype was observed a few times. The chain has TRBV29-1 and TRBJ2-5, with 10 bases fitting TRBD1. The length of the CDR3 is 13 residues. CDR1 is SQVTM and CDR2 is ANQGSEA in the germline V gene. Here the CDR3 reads CSGGTGVAETQYF. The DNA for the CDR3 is TGCAGTGGGGGGACAGGGGTGGCTGAGACCCAGTACTTC.

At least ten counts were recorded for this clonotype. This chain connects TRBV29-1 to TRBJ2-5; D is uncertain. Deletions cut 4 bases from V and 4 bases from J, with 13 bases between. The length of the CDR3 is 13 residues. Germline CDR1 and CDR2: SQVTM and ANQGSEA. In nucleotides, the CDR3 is TGCAGCGTTGCCAGCTTGGGGTCAGAGACCCAGTACTTC. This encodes CSVASLGSETQYF. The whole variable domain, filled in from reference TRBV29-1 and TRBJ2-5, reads SAVISQKPSRDICQRGTSLTIQCQVDSQVTMMFWYRQQPGQSLTLIATANQGSEATYESGFVIDKFPISRPNLTFSTLTVSNMSPEDSSIYLCSVASLGSETQYFGPGTRLLVL.

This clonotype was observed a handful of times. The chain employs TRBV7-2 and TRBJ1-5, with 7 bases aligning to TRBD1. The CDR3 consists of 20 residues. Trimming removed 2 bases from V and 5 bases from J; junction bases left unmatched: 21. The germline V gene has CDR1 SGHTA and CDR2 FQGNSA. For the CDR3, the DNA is TGTGCCAGCAGCTTAACGACCCTTTACGCGACAGGGAGGGGACATCAGCCCCAGCATTTT. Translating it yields CASSLTTLYATGRGHQPQHF.